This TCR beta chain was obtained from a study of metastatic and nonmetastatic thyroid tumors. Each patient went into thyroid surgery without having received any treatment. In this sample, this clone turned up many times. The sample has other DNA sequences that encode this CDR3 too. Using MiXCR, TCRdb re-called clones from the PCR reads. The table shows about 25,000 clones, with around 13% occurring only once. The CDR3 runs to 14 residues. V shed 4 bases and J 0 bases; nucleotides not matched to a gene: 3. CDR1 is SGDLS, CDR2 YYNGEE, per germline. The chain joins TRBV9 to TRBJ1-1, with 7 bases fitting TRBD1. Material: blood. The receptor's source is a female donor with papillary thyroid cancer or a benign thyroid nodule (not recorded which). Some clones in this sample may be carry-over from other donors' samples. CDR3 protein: CASSPTGMNTEAFF. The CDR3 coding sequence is TGTGCCAGCAGCCCGACAGGGATGAACACTGAAGCTTTCTTT.